This note documents a single TCR beta chain sequence. Sequencing was performed with immunoSEQ multiplex PCR; in TCRdb, only in-frame clones are kept and a portion is missing. In the table there are around 80,000 clones, more than 65% of which are singletons. The data belong to a study of blood T cell repertoires in COVID-19. Study-wide background: COVID-19 samples collected from the United States, Italy and Spain covered acute and convalescent phases. Sources were T cells, B-cell-depleted T cells, or PBMCs; the material itself was cDNA or gDNA.

V was clipped by 0 bases and J by 5 bases, with 13 bases between them. The CDR3 length is 15 residues. The V gene's germline CDR1 is LGHDT and CDR2 YNNKEL (reference sequence). This sequence was found in an older man with acute or convalescent COVID-19. The chain couples TRBV3-1 (or the pseudogene TRBV3-2) to TRBJ2-5; possibly TRBD2 for D (6 bases). Sequenced input: peripheral blood. The CDR3 region is CASSQEGRGRETQYF. CDR3 bases: TGTGCCAGCAGCCAAGAAGGGCGGGGCAGGGAGACCCAGTACTTC.